The 32 T cell receptor beta chains in this list originate from one sample, sequenced in a study of metastatic and nonmetastatic thyroid tumors. TCRdb reassembled clones from the PCR reads with MiXCR. The sample lists about 15,000 clones, approximately 30% occurring once. Thyroid surgery was performed in patients who had received no treatment beforehand. The specimen sequenced was tumor tissue. Every receptor here comes from a male donor with papillary thyroid cancer or a benign thyroid nodule (not recorded which). Some clones in this sample may be carry-over from other donors' samples.

The chain links TRBV9 to TRBJ2-2, with 10 bases matching TRBD2. V lost 6 bases to trimming and J lost 2 bases; unmatched junction nucleotides: 7. The germline gives CDR1 SGDLS, CDR2 YYNGEE. The CDR3 consists of 16 residues. The CDR3 sequence is CASNPSGSLNTGELFF. The CDR3 nucleotides read TGTGCCAGCAACCCTAGCGGGAGTTTAAACACCGGGGAGCTGTTTTTT.

A few counts support this clone. A much larger clone differs from this one at a single base, so this may be a read error. The rearrangement uses TRBV19 and TRBJ2-2; TRBD2 matches at 8 bases. Germline values: CDR1 LNHDA, CDR2 SQIVND (reference sequence). V shed 6 bases and J 10 bases; nucleotides not matched to a gene: 10. The CDR3 is made up of 14 amino acids. The CDR3 loop is CASRETSAAVELFF. In nucleotides, the CDR3 is TGTGCCAGTAGAGAGACTAGCGCGGCCGTGGAGCTGTTTTTT.

This sequence joins TRBV6-1 and TRBJ2-7; D unresolved. Trimming left V 3 bases short and J 0 bases short, with 12 bases between. In germline, CDR1 is MNHNS, CDR2 SASEGT. This CDR3 comprises 15 residues. CDR3 amino acids: CASSDGYISSYEQYV. The CDR3 DNA is TGTGCCAGCAGTGATGGTTATATTAGCTCCTACGAGCAGTACGTC.

This clone was observed a few times. This CDR3 reads CASSLCMLDTQYF. The CDR3 DNA reads as TGTGCCAGCAGCTTATGTATGCTGGATACGCAGTATTTT. The chain links TRBV7-2 to TRBJ2-3, with D hard to call. Germline values: CDR1 SGHTA, CDR2 FQGNSA. The CDR3 is 13 amino acids. Trimming removed 2 bases at V and 6 bases at J, with 9 bases between. The variable domain in full, completed from reference TRBV7-2 and TRBJ2-3, reads GAGVSQSPSNKVTEKGKDVELRCDPISGHTALYWYRQSLGQGLEFLIYFQGNSAPDKSGLPSDRFSAERTGGSVSTLTIQRTQQEDSAVYLCASSLCMLDTQYFGPGTRLTVL.

The J gene is TRBJ2-1, the V gene TRBV18; D not resolved. The CDR3 totals 15 residues. Trimming shortened V by 3 bases and J by 7 bases, and 16 bases separated the two germline ends. CDR1 and CDR2 from the germline V gene are KGHSH and LQKENI. In DNA, the CDR3 is TGTGCCAGCTCACCCTCCTCTGAGAGGTGGAATGAGCAGTTCTTC. Translation gives CASSPSSERWNEQFF.

This clone was found a few times. The junction differs from germline at one of its ends, possibly a read error. The CDR3 region is CSASSYARETKYF. Here the CDR3 DNA reads TGCAGTGCTAGCAGCTACGCCAGAGAGACCAAGTACTTC. The chain uses TRBV20-1 and TRBJ2-5; D not certain. This CDR3 comprises 13 residues. CDR1 is DFQATT, CDR2 SNEGSKA, per germline (reference sequence).

This clone turned up a few times. This sequence joins TRBV27 and TRBJ2-5; D is perhaps TRBD1 (6 bases). Deletions cut 5 bases from V and 5 bases from J, with 12 bases between. Germline-derived CDR1 and CDR2 are MNHEY and SMNVEV (reference sequence). The CDR3 contains 13 residues. CDR3 sequence: CASSTDSGETQYF. The CDR3 DNA follows: TGTGCCAGCAGTACGGACAGTGGGGAGACCCAGTACTTC.

This clone was observed a few times. A much larger clone lies one base from this, so it may be a read error. This rearrangement joins TRBV20-1 to TRBJ2-3; unclear D gene. Trimming stripped 8 bases from V and 7 bases from J, with 7 bases between. This CDR3 has 9 amino acids. Germline assignment: CDR1 DFQATT and CDR2 SNEGSKA (reference sequence). DNA for the CDR3: TGCAGTTCTGGCAATACGCAGTATTTT. Translated, it gives CSSGNTQYF.

Many counts were recorded for this clone. The chain is built from TRBV9 and TRBJ2-1, with 8 bases matching TRBD2. Unmatched junction bases numbered 6, after V lost 1 base and J lost 3 bases. Germline V gives CDR1 SGDLS, CDR2 YYNGEE. The CDR3 contains 16 residues. The CDR3: CASSVTGGGNYNEQFF. CDR3 DNA: TGTGCCAGCAGCGTAACCGGGGGGGGGAACTACAATGAGCAGTTCTTC.

This clone was seen only once. Relative to the germline gene, one junction end is altered; a read error may explain this. This chain uses TRBV6-5 with TRBJ2-1, with D possibly being TRBD1 or TRBD2 (5 bases each). This CDR3 is built from 14 residues. Germline lookup yields CDR1 MNHEY and CDR2 SVGAGI. CDR3 amino acids: CAISYWGSGGEQFF. The CDR3 DNA reads as TGTGCCATCAGTTATTGGGGCAGCGGTGGTGAGCAGTTCTTC.

This clone was seen only a few times. The DNA of the CDR3 is TGTGCCAGCAGCCTACTGGTGGGACAGCCAAATCAGCCCCAGCATTTT. Translating gives CASSLLVGQPNQPQHF. The genes are TRBV6-2 or TRBV6-3 and TRBJ1-5, with 7 positions matching TRBD1. The germline gives CDR1 MNHEY, CDR2 SVGEGT. CDR3 size: 16 residues. The V segment lost 6 bases and the J segment 4 bases; nucleotides outside the gene matches: 12.

This clone was observed once. CDR3 region: CASSLVPGLAVGQETQYF. CDR3 in DNA: TGCGCCAGCAGCTTGGTGCCGGGACTAGCGGTGGGACAAGAGACCCAGTACTTC. The J gene is TRBJ2-5, the V gene TRBV5-1; 11 bases are a match to TRBD2. This CDR3 region has 18 residues. J gave up 2 bases and V 0 bases, and 9 bases lay outside the gene matches. CDR1 is SGHRS, CDR2 YFSETQ, per germline.

This clone showed up just a few times. At one end, the junction sequence differs from germline, possibly due to a read error. The chain is built from TRBV27 and TRBJ1-3, with D uncertain. The germline CDR1 and CDR2 sequences are MNHEY and SMNVEV (reference sequence). This CDR3 region has 13 residues. In nucleotides, the CDR3 is TGTGCAAGCAGTTACAACATAGGAAACACCATATATTTT. Protein sequence: CASSYNIGNTIYF.

This chain uses TRBV7-9 with TRBJ1-1; no definite D call. There are 12 residues in the CDR3. CDR1 is SEHNR and CDR2 is FQNEAQ in the germline V gene (reference sequence). V dropped 5 bases and J dropped 7 bases, with 11 bases sitting between them. CDR3 loop: CASSRHDGEAFF. CDR3 coding DNA: TGTGCCAGCAGCCGCCACGACGGTGAAGCTTTCTTT.

The genes are TRBV20-1 and TRBJ2-7; D not resolved. The germline gives CDR1 DFQATT, CDR2 SNEGSKA (reference sequence). This CDR3 is 11 amino acids long. The V end lost 0 bases, the J end lost 13 bases, and 13 bases lay between the germline ends. The CDR3 region has the DNA TGCAGTGCTAGAGATAGTCCCCGCTCCTACTTC. Amino acid sequence: CSARDSPRSYF.

By proportion, this clone is medium-sized. The rearrangement links TRBV20-1 to TRBJ2-7, with D uncertain. CDR3 size: 15 residues. Per the germline V gene, CDR1 is DFQATT and CDR2 is SNEGSKA (reference sequence). V dropped 2 bases and J dropped 3 bases, with 17 bases sitting between them. CDR3 amino acids: CSARSRKKGFYEQYF. CDR3 nucleotides: TGCAGTGCTAGATCTAGGAAAAAGGGCTTCTACGAGCAGTACTTC.

In the case of this clone: Here the CDR3 omits its conserved ending phenylalanine or tryptophan, so a read error is the likely source. V and J are TRBV20-1 and TRBJ2-7; 8 nucleotides align to TRBD2. The CDR3 runs 16 residues. Germline-derived CDR1 and CDR2 are DFQATT and SNEGSKA (reference sequence). The CDR3 DNA follows: TGCAGTGCTTCTGCCCCCGGGACTAGAGGGACCTACGGGCAGTACTTG. Its protein is CSASAPGTRGTYGQYL.

Details on this clone: Given a much more abundant clone one base away, this may be a read error. Other DNA sequences in the sample encode the same CDR3. The CDR3 nucleotides read TGTGCCAGCAGCCTACTCGGGGGACAGGGGGTCCGACATACGCAGTATTTT. Its protein product is CASSLLGGQGVRHTQYF. The chain combines TRBV11-1 with TRBJ2-3; 11 bases are a match to TRBD1. Germline assignment: CDR1 SGHAT and CDR2 FQDESV (reference sequence). There are 17 residues in the CDR3. The ends lost 5 bases at V and 7 bases at J; junction bases unmatched: 14.

In the case of this clone: At one end, the junction sequence differs from germline, possibly due to a read error. This sequence joins TRBV18 and TRBJ2-1; D is perhaps TRBD2 (7 bases). Germline V lookup: CDR1 KGHSH, CDR2 LQKENI. This CDR3 region has 15 residues. This chain's CDR3 is CASSDISGGRNDQFF. Here the CDR3 DNA reads TGTGCCAGCTCAGATATATCGGGGGGCAGGAATGACCAGTTCTTC.

By proportion, this clone is medium-sized. The CDR3 spells CASSLNAGNEKLFF. The CDR3 DNA reads TGTGCCAGCAGTTTAAATGCGGGAAATGAAAAACTGTTTTTT. The chain combines TRBV7-9 with TRBJ1-4; D is undetermined. The CDR3 is 14 residues long. V was trimmed by 6 bases and J by 5 bases, leaving 13 bases between them. Germline V gives CDR1 SEHNR, CDR2 FQNEAQ (reference sequence).

This clone was seen many times. This chain links TRBV28 with TRBJ1-1; the D gene is possibly TRBD1 (5 bases). Germline lookup yields CDR1 MDHEN and CDR2 SYDVKM. This CDR3 region has 13 residues. V was cut by 3 bases and J by 5 bases, with 10 bases left in between. The CDR3 bases are TGTGCCAGCAGTTTCCCGGGGGGAACTGAAGCTTTCTTT. Translated, it gives CASSFPGGTEAFF.

This clone came up a few times. Mismatch with germline at one junction end may stem from a read error. The chain links TRBV24-1 to TRBJ2-5, with TRBD2 matching 7 bases. The CDR3 has 12 residues. Per the germline V gene, CDR1 is KGHDR and CDR2 is SFDVKD. This chain's CDR3 is CVTCWGGETQYF. The CDR3 region has the DNA TGTGTCACCTGTTGGGGGGGAGAGACCCAGTACTTC.

This clone occurred many times. This chain links TRBV6-1 with TRBJ2-3, with TRBD1 identical over 10 bases. Trimming took 4 bases from V and 0 from J; bases not matched to a gene: 1. This CDR3 is 15 amino acids long. Germline-derived CDR1 and CDR2 are MNHNS and SASEGT. CDR3 DNA: TGTGCCAGCAGTGGACAGGGGGCTAGCACAGATACGCAGTATTTT. Its translation: CASSGQGASTDTQYF.

This sequence joins TRBV7-2 and TRBJ1-2; D ambiguous. V gave up 5 bases and J gave up 4 bases, with 14 bases separating them. Germline CDR1 is SGHTA and CDR2 is FQGNSA. The CDR3 has 14 residues. The CDR3 nucleotides read TGTGCCAGCAGCCCTCCGGGCCAAATCTATGGCTACACCTTC. Translated, it gives CASSPPGQIYGYTF.

In its sample, this clone is medium-sized. The chain couples TRBV30 to TRBJ1-2; the D gene is possibly TRBD1 (5 bases). Germline V gene sequence: CDR1 GTSNPN, CDR2 SVGIG (reference sequence). V shed 3 bases and J shed 8 bases, with 16 bases lying between them. The CDR3 contains 13 residues. Written as DNA, the CDR3 is TGTGCCTGGAGAGTTACTCGCTGGGGGGGCTACACCTTC. Translating it yields CAWRVTRWGGYTF.

By share of the sample, this clone is medium-sized. The chain recombines TRBV6-5 with TRBJ1-6, with D possibly matching TRBD1 (6 bases). Germline assignment: CDR1 MNHEY and CDR2 SVGAGI. The CDR3 is made up of 17 amino acids. Deletions cut 0 bases from V and 7 bases from J, with 16 bases between. The CDR3 here is CASSYSTGRGANSPLHF. The CDR3 nucleotides read TGTGCCAGCAGTTACTCGACGGGGCGGGGGGCCAATTCACCCCTCCACTTT.

Written as DNA, the CDR3 is TGTGCCAGCAGCCAAGACCCGGACATCAAAAACATTCAGTACTTC. Its translation: CASSQDPDIKNIQYF. The chain uses TRBV3-1 and TRBJ2-4; possibly TRBD1 for D (5 bases). This CDR3 is built from 15 residues. The germline V gene encodes CDR1 LGHDT and CDR2 YNNKEL (reference sequence). The ends were cut back, 0 bases at V and 3 bases at J, with 9 bases in the middle.

On this clone itself: At one of its ends the junction is not consistent with the germline gene, which may arise from a read error. V gene TRBV4-1 combines with J gene TRBJ1-5, with D maybe TRBD1 (5 bases). Germline CDR1 reads MGHRA; CDR2 reads YSYEKL. This CDR3 contains 17 residues. Here the CDR3 DNA reads TGCGCCAGGAGCCAAGATGGGGGACGGATTAGCAATCAGCCCCACAATTTT. Encoded protein: CARSQDGGRISNQPHNF.

This clone was seen many times. This chain links TRBV2 with TRBJ1-2; D might be TRBD1 (5 bases). CDR3 length: 14 residues. In germline, CDR1 is SNHLY, CDR2 FYNNEI. Trimming removed 4 bases from V and 7 bases from J, with 16 bases in between. In DNA form, the CDR3 reads TGTGCCAGCAGTGCCGCGCAGGGCTCAAGTGGCTACACCTTC. This codes for CASSAAQGSSGYTF.

This clone is labeled medium-sized. V gene TRBV3-1 combines with J gene TRBJ1-4, with 7 nucleotides matching TRBD1. Trimming removed 2 bases from V and 5 bases from J; junction bases left unmatched: 8. Germline CDR1 LGHDT, CDR2 YNNKEL (reference sequence). The CDR3 consists of 16 residues. CDR3 DNA: TGTGCCAGCAGCCAATTAAGGACAGGAGGCAATGAAAAACTGTTTTTT. Its protein is CASSQLRTGGNEKLFF.

Concerning this clone: A much larger clone sits a single nucleotide away, making a read error possible. The chain employs TRBV5-1 and TRBJ1-4; TRBD1 agrees at 9 bases. The CDR3 sequence is 17 residues long. Trimming cost V 0 bases and J 5 bases; bases outside gene matches: 8. The V gene's germline CDR1 is SGHRS and CDR2 YFSETQ. In DNA, the CDR3 is TGCGCCAGCAGCTTGGCTTCGGGGACAGGGTGGAATGAAAAACTGTTTTTT. This translates into CASSLASGTGWNEKLFF. Full variable domain (remainder filled in from reference TRBV5-1 and TRBJ1-4): KAGVTQTPRYLIKTRGQQVTLSCSPISGHRSVSWYQQTPGQGLQFLFEYFSETQRNKGNFPGRFSGRQFSNSRSEMNVSTLELGDSALYLCASSLASGTGWNEKLFFGSGTQLSVL.

This clone came up many times. J is TRBJ2-7 and V is TRBV6-1; possible D gene TRBD1, 5 bases. V dropped 6 bases and J dropped 0 bases, with 12 bases sitting between them. CDR3 length: 14 residues. Germline CDR1 reads MNHNS; CDR2 reads SASEGT. The DNA for the CDR3 is TGTGCCAGCAGGCCCCCGGACAACTCCTACGAGCAGTACTTC. It yields the protein CASRPPDNSYEQYF.